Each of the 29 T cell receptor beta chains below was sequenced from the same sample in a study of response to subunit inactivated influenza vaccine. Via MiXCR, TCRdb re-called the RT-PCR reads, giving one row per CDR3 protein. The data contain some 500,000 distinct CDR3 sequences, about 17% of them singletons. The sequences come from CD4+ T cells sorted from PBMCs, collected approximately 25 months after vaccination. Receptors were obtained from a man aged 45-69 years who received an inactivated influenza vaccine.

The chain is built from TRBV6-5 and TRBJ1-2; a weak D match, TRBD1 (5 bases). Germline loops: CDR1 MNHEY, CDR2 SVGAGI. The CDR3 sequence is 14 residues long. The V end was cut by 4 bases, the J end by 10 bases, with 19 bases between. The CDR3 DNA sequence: TGTGCCAGCAGTTTGGAGGGGAGAGGGAGTGTCTACACCTTC. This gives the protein CASSLEGRGSVYTF.

This chain's CDR3 is CASSLSGENYGYTF. The CDR3 DNA sequence: TGTGCCAGCAGCTTAAGCGGTGAAAACTATGGCTACACCTTC. V usage is TRBV7-3 and J usage is TRBJ1-2; D is ambiguous. V shed 1 base and J shed 2 bases, with 8 bases lying between them. Germline loops: CDR1 SGHTA, CDR2 FQGTGA. The CDR3 loop spans 14 amino acids.

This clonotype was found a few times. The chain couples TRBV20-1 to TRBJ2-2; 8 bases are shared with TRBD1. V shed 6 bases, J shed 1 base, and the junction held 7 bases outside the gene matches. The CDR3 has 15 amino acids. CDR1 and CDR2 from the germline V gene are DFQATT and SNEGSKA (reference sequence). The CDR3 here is CSASIGTGNTGELFF. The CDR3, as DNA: TGCAGTGCATCTATCGGGACAGGGAACACCGGGGAGCTGTTTTTT.

The CDR3 loop is CASSQDRTGGNEKLFF. The CDR3 DNA reads TGCGCCAGCAGCCAAGATCGTACAGGCGGAAATGAAAAACTGTTTTTT. V usage is TRBV4-3 and J usage is TRBJ1-4; D might be TRBD1 (5 bases). Germline-derived CDR1 and CDR2 are LGHNA and YSLEER. Trimming removed 0 bases from V and 5 bases from J, with 13 bases in between. The CDR3 contains 16 residues.

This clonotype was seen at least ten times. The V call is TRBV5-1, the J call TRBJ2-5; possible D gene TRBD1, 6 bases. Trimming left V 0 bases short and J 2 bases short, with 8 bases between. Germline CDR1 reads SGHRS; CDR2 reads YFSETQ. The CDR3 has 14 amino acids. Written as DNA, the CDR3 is TGCGCCAGCAGCTTGGGACAGGAGCAAGAGACCCAGTACTTC. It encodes CASSLGQEQETQYF.

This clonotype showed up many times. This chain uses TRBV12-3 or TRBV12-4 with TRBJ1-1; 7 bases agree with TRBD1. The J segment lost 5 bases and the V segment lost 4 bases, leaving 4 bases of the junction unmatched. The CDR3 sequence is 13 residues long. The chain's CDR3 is CASSYTGDTEAFF. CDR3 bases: TGTGCCAGCAGTTACACAGGGGATACTGAAGCTTTCTTT.

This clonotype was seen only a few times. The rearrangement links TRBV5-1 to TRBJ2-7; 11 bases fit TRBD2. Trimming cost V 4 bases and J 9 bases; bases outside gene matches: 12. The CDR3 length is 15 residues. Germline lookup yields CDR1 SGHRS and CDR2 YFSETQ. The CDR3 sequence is CASSTVAGGPRGQYF. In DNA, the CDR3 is TGCGCCAGCAGCACTGTAGCGGGAGGGCCCAGAGGGCAGTACTTC.

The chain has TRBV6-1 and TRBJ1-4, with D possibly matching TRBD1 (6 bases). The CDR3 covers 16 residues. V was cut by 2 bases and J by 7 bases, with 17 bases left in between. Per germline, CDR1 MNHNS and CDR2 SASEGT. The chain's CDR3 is CASSEHLGGAGEKLFF. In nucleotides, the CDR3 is TGTGCCAGCAGTGAACATTTGGGGGGGGCCGGTGAAAAACTGTTTTTT.

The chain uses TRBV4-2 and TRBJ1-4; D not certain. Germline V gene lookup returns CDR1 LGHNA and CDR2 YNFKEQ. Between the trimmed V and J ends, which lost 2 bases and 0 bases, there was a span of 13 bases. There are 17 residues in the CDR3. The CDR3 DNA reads TGTGCCAGCAGCCAATCCCGGGATAAAACAACTAATGAAAAACTGTTTTTT. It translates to CASSQSRDKTTNEKLFF.

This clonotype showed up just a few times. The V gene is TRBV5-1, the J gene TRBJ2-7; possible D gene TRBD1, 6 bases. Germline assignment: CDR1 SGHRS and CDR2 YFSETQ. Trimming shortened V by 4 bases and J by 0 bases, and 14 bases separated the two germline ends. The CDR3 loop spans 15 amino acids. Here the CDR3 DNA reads TGCGCCAGCAGCCCGGGACACGGGTCCTCCTACGAGCAGTACTTC. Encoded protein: CASSPGHGSSYEQYF. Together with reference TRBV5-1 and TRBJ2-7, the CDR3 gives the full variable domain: KAGVTQTPRYLIKTRGQQVTLSCSPISGHRSVSWYQQTPGQGLQFLFEYFSETQRNKGNFPGRFSGRQFSNSRSEMNVSTLELGDSALYLCASSPGHGSSYEQYFGPGTRLTVT.

The CDR3 coding sequence is TGTGCCAGCAGTTCCGAGGGTGTACGGTCCGGGGAGCTGTTTTTT. Amino acids: CASSSEGVRSGELFF. The chain joins TRBV12-3 or TRBV12-4 to TRBJ2-2; D possibly corresponds to TRBD2 (5 bases). Trimming cost V 4 bases and J 6 bases, with 15 bases left between them. This CDR3 contains 15 residues.

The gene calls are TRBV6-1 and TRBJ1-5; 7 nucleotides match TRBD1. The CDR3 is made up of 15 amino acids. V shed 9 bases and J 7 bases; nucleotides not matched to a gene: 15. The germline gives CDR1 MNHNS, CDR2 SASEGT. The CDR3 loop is CASRVERQGRQPQHF. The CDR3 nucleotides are TGTGCCAGTAGAGTTGAAAGACAGGGACGACAGCCCCAGCATTTT.

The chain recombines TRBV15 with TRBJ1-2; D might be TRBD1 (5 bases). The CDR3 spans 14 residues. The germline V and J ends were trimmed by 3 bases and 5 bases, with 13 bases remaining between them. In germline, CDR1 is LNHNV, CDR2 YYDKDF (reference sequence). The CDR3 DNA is TGTGCCACCAGCAGCCAGGGAAAGGGATATGGCTACACCTTC. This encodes CATSSQGKGYGYTF.

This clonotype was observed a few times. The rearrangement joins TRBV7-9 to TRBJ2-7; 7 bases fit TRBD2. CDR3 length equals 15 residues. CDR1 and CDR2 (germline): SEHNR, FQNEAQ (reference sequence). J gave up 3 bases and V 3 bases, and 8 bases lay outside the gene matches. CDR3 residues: CASSLGDYVNYEQYF. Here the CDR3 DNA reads TGTGCCAGCAGCTTGGGGGACTACGTGAACTACGAGCAGTACTTC.

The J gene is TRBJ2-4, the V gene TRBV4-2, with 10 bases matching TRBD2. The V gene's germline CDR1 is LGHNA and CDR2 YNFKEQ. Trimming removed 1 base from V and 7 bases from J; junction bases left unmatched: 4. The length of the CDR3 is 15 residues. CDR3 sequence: CASSQVKGLANIQYF. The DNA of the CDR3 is TGTGCCAGCAGCCAAGTTAAGGGACTAGCGAACATTCAGTACTTC.

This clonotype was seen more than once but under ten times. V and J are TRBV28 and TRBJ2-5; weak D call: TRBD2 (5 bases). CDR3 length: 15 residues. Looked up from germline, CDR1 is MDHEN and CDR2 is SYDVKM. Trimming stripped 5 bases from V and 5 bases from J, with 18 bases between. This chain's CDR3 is CASSGPIGLGETQYF. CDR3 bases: TGTGCCAGCAGTGGGCCTATCGGACTTGGGGAGACCCAGTACTTC.

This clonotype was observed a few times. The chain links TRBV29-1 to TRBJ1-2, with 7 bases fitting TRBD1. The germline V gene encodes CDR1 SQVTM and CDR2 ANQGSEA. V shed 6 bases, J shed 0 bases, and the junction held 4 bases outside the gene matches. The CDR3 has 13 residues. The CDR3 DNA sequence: TGCAGCGTCACAGGGGACTCTAACTATGGCTACACCTTC. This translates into CSVTGDSNYGYTF.

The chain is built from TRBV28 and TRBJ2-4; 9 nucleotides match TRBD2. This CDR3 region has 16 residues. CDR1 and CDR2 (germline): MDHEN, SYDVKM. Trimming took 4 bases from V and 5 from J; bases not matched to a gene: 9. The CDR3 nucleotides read TGTGCCAGCAGTTCGTTCCTCATAGCGGGAGAAAACATTCAGTACTTC. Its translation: CASSSFLIAGENIQYF.

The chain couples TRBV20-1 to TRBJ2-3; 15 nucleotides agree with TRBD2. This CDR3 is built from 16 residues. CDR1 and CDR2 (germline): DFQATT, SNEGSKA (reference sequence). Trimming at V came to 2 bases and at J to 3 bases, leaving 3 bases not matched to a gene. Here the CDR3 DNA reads TGCAGTGCTAGATCCGGGACTAGCGGGAGGACAGATACGCAGTATTTT. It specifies CSARSGTSGRTDTQYF.

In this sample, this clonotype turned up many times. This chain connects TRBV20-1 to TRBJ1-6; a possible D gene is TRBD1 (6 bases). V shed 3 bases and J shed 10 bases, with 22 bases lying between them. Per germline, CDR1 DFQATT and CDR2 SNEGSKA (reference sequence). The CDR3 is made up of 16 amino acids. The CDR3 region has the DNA TGCAGTGCTAGTAGGAGTGCGAGGGGAACAGGGTCACCCCTCCACTTT. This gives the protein CSASRSARGTGSPLHF.

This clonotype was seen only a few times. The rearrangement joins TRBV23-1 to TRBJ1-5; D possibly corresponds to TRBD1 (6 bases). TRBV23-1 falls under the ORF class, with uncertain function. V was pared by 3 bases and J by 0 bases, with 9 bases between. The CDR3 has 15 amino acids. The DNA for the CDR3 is TGCGCCAGCAGTCAGGGGGGCGGTAGCAATCAGCCCCAGCATTTT. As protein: CASSQGGGSNQPQHF.

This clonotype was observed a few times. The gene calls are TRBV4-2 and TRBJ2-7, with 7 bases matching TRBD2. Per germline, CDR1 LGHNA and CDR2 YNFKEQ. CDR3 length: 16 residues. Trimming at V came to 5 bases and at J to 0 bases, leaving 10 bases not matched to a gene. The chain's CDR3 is CASSSIGGRGSYEQYF. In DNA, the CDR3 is TGTGCCAGCAGCTCAATCGGCGGGAGAGGCTCCTACGAGCAGTACTTC.

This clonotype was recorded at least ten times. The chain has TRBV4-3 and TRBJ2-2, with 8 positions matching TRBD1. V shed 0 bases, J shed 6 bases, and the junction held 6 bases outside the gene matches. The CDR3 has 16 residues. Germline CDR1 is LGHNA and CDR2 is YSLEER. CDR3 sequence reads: CASSQEPGGYSGELFF. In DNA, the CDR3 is TGCGCCAGCAGCCAAGAGCCAGGGGGCTATTCCGGGGAGCTGTTTTTT.

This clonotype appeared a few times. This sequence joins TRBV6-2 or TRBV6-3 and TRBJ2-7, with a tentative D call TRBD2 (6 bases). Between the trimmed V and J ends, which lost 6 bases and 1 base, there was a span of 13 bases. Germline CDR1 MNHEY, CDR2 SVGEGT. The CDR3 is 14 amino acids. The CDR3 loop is CASRIPGLSYEQYF. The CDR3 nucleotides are TGTGCCAGCAGAATCCCGGGACTTTCCTACGAGCAGTACTTC.

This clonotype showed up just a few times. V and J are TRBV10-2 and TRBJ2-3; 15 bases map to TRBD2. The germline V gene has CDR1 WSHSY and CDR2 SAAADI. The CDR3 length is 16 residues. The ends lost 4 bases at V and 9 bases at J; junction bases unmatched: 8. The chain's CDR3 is CASSGGTSGGLRTQYF. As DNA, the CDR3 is TGCGCCAGCAGTGGGGGGACTAGCGGGGGGCTCAGGACGCAGTATTTT.

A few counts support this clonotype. CDR3 in DNA: TGCGCCAGCAGCCAAGAACCTGCGGGGAACACCGGGGAGCTGTTTTTT. It is translated as CASSQEPAGNTGELFF. The chain carries TRBV4-3 and TRBJ2-2; D is perhaps TRBD2 (5 bases). The germline V and J ends were trimmed by 0 bases and 1 base, with 9 bases remaining between them. Looked up from germline, CDR1 is LGHNA and CDR2 is YSLEER. The CDR3 is made up of 16 amino acids.

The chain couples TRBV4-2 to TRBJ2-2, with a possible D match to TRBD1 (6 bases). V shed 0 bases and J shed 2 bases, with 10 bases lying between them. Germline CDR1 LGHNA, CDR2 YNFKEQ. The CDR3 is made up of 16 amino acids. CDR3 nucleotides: TGTGCCAGCAGCCAAGAGAGGGACATCAACACCGGGGAGCTGTTTTTT. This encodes CASSQERDINTGELFF.

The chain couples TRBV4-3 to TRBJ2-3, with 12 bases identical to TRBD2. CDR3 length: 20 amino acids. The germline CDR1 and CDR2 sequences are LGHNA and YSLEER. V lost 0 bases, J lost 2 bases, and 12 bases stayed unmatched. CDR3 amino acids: CASSQDLASLAGGFTDTQYF. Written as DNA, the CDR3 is TGCGCCAGCAGCCAAGATTTAGCTTCACTAGCGGGGGGTTTCACAGATACGCAGTATTTT.

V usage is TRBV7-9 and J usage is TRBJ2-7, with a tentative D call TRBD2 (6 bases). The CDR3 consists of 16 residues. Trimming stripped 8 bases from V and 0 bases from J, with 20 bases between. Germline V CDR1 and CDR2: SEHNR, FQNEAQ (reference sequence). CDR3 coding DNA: TGTGCCAGCCAAGGGGCTACGGGAGATCTCTCCTACGAGCAGTACTTC. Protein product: CASQGATGDLSYEQYF.